A selection of T cell receptor beta chains follows, all from one sample in a study of immune evolution from preneoplasia to lung adenocarcinoma. Here immunoSEQ multiplex PCR was the method, and the copy in TCRdb shows in-frame clones only, minus some. This repertoire shows approximately 6,900 clones, over 70% found once; its top ten account for about 18%. Sequenced input: FFPE adjacent normal lung tissue. These receptors were obtained from a person aged 65 to 85 with lung adenocarcinoma. Each CDR3 is given with its conserved first and last residue. D genes are given only for firm matches. Some rows have no size entry. The others give once, few or many, or a class for an expanded clone.

. TRBJ1-4 . TRBV11-2 TGTGCCAGCAGCTTAGAGGGAAAGGCTAATGAAAAACTGTTTTTT CASSLEGKANEKLFF
TRBD1 TRBJ2-3 . TRBV5-4 TGTGCCAGCAGTTCAAAGACAGGGAGCACAGATACGCAGTATTTT CASSSKTGSTDTQYF
TRBD1 TRBJ1-2 . TRBV5-6 TGTGTCAGCGGCGGACAGGCGAGTAACTATGGCTACACCTTC CVSGGQASNYGYTF
. TRBJ2-7 medium-sized TRBV7-9 TGTGCCAGCAGCCCCGAAGTAGCGTGGGTCATGTACGAGCAGTACTTC CASSPEVAWVMYEQYF
TRBD2 TRBJ2-3 once TRBV28 TGTGCCAGCAGTTTCTCTAGCGGTAACACAGATACGCAGTATTTT CASSFSSGNTDTQYF
. TRBJ1-1 . TRBV5-1 TGCGCCAGCAGCCGGGGGGGTCGCACTGAAGCTTTCTTT CASSRGGRTEAFF
. TRBJ1-3 . TRBV18 TGTGCCAGCTCACCACGGGCAGGGCAAGGAAACACCATATATTTT CASSPRAGQGNTIYF
. TRBJ1-1 . TRBV5-5 TGTGCCAGCAGCTTATTGGTGAACACTGAAGCTTTCTTT CASSLLVNTEAFF
TRBD1 TRBJ1-1 . TRBV7-6 TGTGCCAGCAGCTTAGGGACAGGGGTTAACACTGAAGCTTTCTTT CASSLGTGVNTEAFF
TRBD2 TRBJ2-3 . TRBV2 TGTGCCAGCGCCGGGACTACCAAGAATACGCAGTATTTT CASAGTTKNTQYF
TRBD1 TRBJ1-6 . TRBV27 TGTGCCAGCAGCACTCGACAGGGGGTCACTTCACCCCTCCACTTT CASSTRQGVTSPLHF
. TRBJ2-7 . TRBV5-1 TGCGCCAGCAGCTTCAGGGGTTACGAGCAGTACTTC CASSFRGYEQYF
. TRBJ1-4 . TRBV9 TGTGCCAGCAGCCCATTTGGAGGTCAAGGCGAAAAACTGTTTTTT CASSPFGGQGEKLFF
TRBD1 TRBJ1-4 . TRBV9 TGTGCCAGCAGCGAGGGGCAGGGGGGCGAAAAACTGTTTTTT CASSEGQGGEKLFF
. TRBJ1-2 . TRBV7-6 TGTGCCAGCAGCCCCAACCCCCTACAGAGTTCCGACTACACCTTC CASSPNPLQSSDYTF
TRBD1 TRBJ2-1 . TRBV11-1 TGTGCCAGCAGCTTCCGGGACAGGGGGAGAAATGAGCAGTTCTTC CASSFRDRGRNEQFF
TRBD1 TRBJ2-2 . TRBV11-2 TGTGCCAGCAGCACCCCACAGGGGAAGGCCGGGGAGCTGTTTTTT CASSTPQGKAGELFF
. TRBJ1-1 . TRBV29-1 TGCAGCGTACAACAACCGGGGTTGCACACTGAAGCTTTCTTT CSVQQPGLHTEAFF
. TRBJ2-7 . TRBV15 TGTGCCACCAGCAGTAGTAGGGGGACCTACGAGCAGTACTTC CATSSSRGTYEQYF
. TRBJ2-7 . TRBV28 TGTGCCAGCAGTTCCCCCTCGCTTGACGAGCAGTACTTC CASSSPSLDEQYF
. TRBJ2-5 . TRBV9 TGTGCCAGCAGCGTAGGGGTTTCAGGACCACGCCAAGAGACCCAGTACTTC CASSVGVSGPRQETQYF
. TRBJ2-3 . TRBV6-5 TGTGCCAGCAGTTATGGCGGCCACACAGATACGCAGTATTTT CASSYGGHTDTQYF
TRBD1 TRBJ1-4 . TRBV5-4 TGTGCCAGCAGCTTGATCGGGACAGGGGGTAATGAAAAACTGTTTTTT CASSLIGTGGNEKLFF
. TRBJ2-1 . TRBV18 TGTGCCAGCTCACAGCAGGGAGGCTCCTACAATGAGCAGTTCTTC CASSQQGGSYNEQFF
. TRBJ2-7 . TRBV9 TGTGCCAGCAGCGTATTTGAGCAGGGGACCTACGAGCAGTACTTC CASSVFEQGTYEQYF
. TRBJ2-3 . TRBV6-5 TGTGCCAGCAGTGTCAGGACGAGTCGGGGGGATACGCAGTATTTT CASSVRTSRGDTQYF
. TRBJ2-3 . TRBV4-2 TGTGCCAGCAGCCAAGGGTGGGTTAGCACAGATACGCAGTATTTT CASSQGWVSTDTQYF
TRBD1 TRBJ2-3 . TRBV18 TGTGCCAGCTCAGGACAGGGGACCAACACAGATACGCAGTATTTT CASSGQGTNTDTQYF
. TRBJ1-2 . TRBV5-6 TGTGCCAGCAGCTCCTATGACAGGCCCAACTATGGCTACACCTTC CASSSYDRPNYGYTF
TRBD2 TRBJ2-2 . TRBV7-9 TGTGCCAGCAGCATGGGACTAGCGGGGACCGGGGAGCTGTTTTTT CASSMGLAGTGELFF
. TRBJ1-1 . TRBV7-9 TGTGCCAGCAGCCGGGACTATAACACTGAAGCTTTCTTT CASSRDYNTEAFF
TRBD1 TRBJ2-3 . TRBV7-2 TGTGCCAGCAGCTTCCGGACAGGGGGCACAGATACGCAGTATTTT CASSFRTGGTDTQYF
TRBD1 TRBJ1-5 . TRBV6-1 TGTGCCAGCAGTGGACAGGGGGCTCGGCAGCCCCAGCATTTT CASSGQGARQPQHF
. TRBJ1-5 . TRBV6-1 TGTGCCAGCAGTGAAACCTTCGAGCCCCAGCATTTT CASSETFEPQHF
. TRBJ1-2 few TRBV6-1 TGTGCCACCCTAGGACCAGCGCGGCTTGGCTACACCTTC CATLGPARLGYTF
TRBD1 TRBJ1-5 . TRBV7-8 TGTGCCAGCAGCTTAAACCGGGACAGGGGACCATTTAGCAATCAGCCCCAGCATTTT CASSLNRDRGPFSNQPQHF
TRBD1 TRBJ1-2 few TRBV2 TGTGCCAGCAGCCAGGGACAGAGGAGAAGCTACACCTTC CASSQGQRRSYTF
. TRBJ1-5 . TRBV4-1 TGCGCCAGCAGCCAAGGGGGTGATCCCCAGCATTTT CASSQGGDPQHF
. TRBJ2-7 . TRBV5-5 TGTGCCAGCAGCCACAAGGGGGTCGTTGGGGCCTACGAGCAGTACTTC CASSHKGVVGAYEQYF
TRBD1 TRBJ1-1 few TRBV6-5 TGTGCCAGCAGGGAAAGGACAGGGTTGACTGAAGCTTTCTTT CASRERTGLTEAFF
TRBD2 TRBJ2-7 . TRBV2 TGTGCCAGCAGTTTAGCTAGCGGGGCCGCCTACGAGCAGTACTTC CASSLASGAAYEQYF
. TRBJ2-2 . TRBV11-2 TGTGCCAGCAGGCCCAGGGGTTTACCGAACACCGGGGAGCTGTTTTTT CASRPRGLPNTGELFF
. TRBJ1-5 . TRBV7-8 TGTGCCAGCAGCGAAGACAGAAATCAGCCCCAGCATTTT CASSEDRNQPQHF
. TRBJ2-7 . TRBV5-1 TGCGCCAGCAGCTTCGGGACCTCCTCTACCTACGAGCAGTACTTC CASSFGTSSTYEQYF
TRBD1 TRBJ2-7 . TRBV9 TGTGCCAGCAGCCCGAGAGGGGGGGACAGGGGATACGAGCAGTACTTC CASSPRGGDRGYEQYF
TRBD1 TRBJ2-1 . TRBV4-1 TGCGCCAGCAGCCTCATCCTGGACAGGAGCTCCTACAATGAGCAGTTCTTC CASSLILDRSSYNEQFF
TRBD1 TRBJ1-1 . TRBV2 TGTGCCAGCAGGGGGGGACAGGGGGTGACTGAAGCTTTCTTT CASRGGQGVTEAFF
. TRBJ2-3 . TRBV9 TGTGCCAGCAGCGCGGACTTACGCACAGATACGCAGTATTTT CASSADLRTDTQYF